This is a list of T cell receptor beta chains from one sample in a study of T-cell memory formation after mild COVID-19. TCRdb redid the calling of the 5' RACE reads with MiXCR, one entry per CDR3 protein. The sample holds a few hundred thousand distinct CDR3 sequences; more than 20% are singletons and the top ten take 21%. Sequencing was done on a sample of PBMCs or a T cell subset sorted from them (not recorded which). The receptors were sampled from a man aged 18 to 30 who had mild COVID-19 (a few samples of this study predate the infection). Cell type and time point are not known. CDR3s include the opening cysteine and the closing phenylalanine or tryptophan. Each record gives: V gene, CDR3 protein.

TRBV5-1,CASSAGRQFFSGNTIYF
TRBV5-1,CASSLGRGPEETQYF
TRBV7-2,CASSLDLSTYNEQFF
TRBV2,CASSANREGKLFF
TRBV6-6,CASHAGSPLHF
TRBV5-1,CASSLRGQPQHF
TRBV28,CASRGAAQETQYF
TRBV5-4,CASSRLGTKYF
TRBV5-1,CASSFDGPNQPQHF
TRBV5-1,CASSRNKDSSYNEQFF
TRBV20-1,CSAPTFGVGFYGYTF
TRBV20-1,CSALKSGANVLTF